This T cell receptor beta chain came from a study of blood T cell repertoires in COVID-19. Study-level background: The samples span acute and convalescent COVID-19 from the United States, Italy and Spain. Sources were T cells, B-cell-depleted T cells, or PBMCs; the material itself was cDNA or gDNA.

As handled by the study authors: Reference gene primer amplification gave nucleated cell count estimates. Sequencing used immunoSEQ multiplex PCR; TCRdb keeps in-frame clones, though not all of them. V, J and clone size are taken as reported in that table, and D and trimming were inferred from the DNA itself. The sample has some 130,000 clones, around 76% seen once. The CDR3 sequence is 15 residues long. V was trimmed by 11 bases and J by 9 bases, leaving 26 bases between them. Looked up from germline, CDR1 is SGHTA and CDR2 is FQGNSA. The chain combines TRBV7-2 with TRBJ2-1; D is possibly TRBD2 (8 bases). The sample taken for sequencing was peripheral blood. The TCR originated in a man older than 75 with acute or convalescent COVID-19. Here the CDR3 reads CASREGAGATIEQFF. The CDR3 nucleotides read TGTGCCTCCCGGGAGGGGGCCGGCGCGACAATTGAGCAGTTCTTC.